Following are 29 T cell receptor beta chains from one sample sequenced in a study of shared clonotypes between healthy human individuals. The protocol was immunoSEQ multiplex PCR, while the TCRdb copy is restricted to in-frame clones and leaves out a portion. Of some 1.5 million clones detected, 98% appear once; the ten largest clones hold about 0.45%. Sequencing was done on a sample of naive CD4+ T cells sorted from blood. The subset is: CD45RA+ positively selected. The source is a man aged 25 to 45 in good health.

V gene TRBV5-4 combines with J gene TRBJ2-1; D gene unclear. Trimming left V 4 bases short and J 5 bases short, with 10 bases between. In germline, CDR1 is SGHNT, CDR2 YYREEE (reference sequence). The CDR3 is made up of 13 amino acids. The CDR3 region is CASSNHRDNEQFF. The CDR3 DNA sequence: TGTGCCAGCAGCAATCACAGAGACAATGAGCAGTTCTTC.

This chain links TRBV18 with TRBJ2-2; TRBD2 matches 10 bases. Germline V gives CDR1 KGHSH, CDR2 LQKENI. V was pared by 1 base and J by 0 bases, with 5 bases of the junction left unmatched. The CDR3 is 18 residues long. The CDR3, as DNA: TGTGCCAGCTCACCACGAGGTACTAGCGGGGCGAACACCGGGGAGCTGTTTTTT. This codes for CASSPRGTSGANTGELFF.

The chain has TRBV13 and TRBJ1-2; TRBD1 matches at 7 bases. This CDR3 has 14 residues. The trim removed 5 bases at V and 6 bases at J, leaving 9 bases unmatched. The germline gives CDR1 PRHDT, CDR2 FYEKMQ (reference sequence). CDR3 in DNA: TGTGCCAGCAGCAGGGAACAGGGGTCCCATGGCTACACCTTC. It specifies CASSREQGSHGYTF.

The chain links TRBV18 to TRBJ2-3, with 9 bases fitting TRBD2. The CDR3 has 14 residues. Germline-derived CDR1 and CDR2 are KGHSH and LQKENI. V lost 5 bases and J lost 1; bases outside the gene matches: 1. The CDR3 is CASSKREGTDTQYF. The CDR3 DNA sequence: TGTGCCAGCTCAAAGCGGGAGGGCACAGATACGCAGTATTTT.

The DNA for the CDR3 is TGCGCCAGCAGCTTTTGGACAGACTCTGCGAGCACTGAAGCTTTCTTT. Protein sequence: CASSFWTDSASTEAFF. The gene calls are TRBV5-1 and TRBJ1-1, with a weak D call TRBD1 (6 bases). CDR3 size: 16 residues. With 2 bases removed from V and 4 bases from J, the gap between germline ends came to 18 bases. The germline gives CDR1 SGHRS, CDR2 YFSETQ.

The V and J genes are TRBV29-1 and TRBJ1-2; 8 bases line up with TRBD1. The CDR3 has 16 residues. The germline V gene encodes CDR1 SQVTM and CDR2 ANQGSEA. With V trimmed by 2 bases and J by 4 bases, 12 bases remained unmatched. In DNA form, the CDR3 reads TGCAGCGTTGAAAGGGGGCAGCGGGACAGGCCCTATGGCTACACCTTC. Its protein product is CSVERGQRDRPYGYTF.

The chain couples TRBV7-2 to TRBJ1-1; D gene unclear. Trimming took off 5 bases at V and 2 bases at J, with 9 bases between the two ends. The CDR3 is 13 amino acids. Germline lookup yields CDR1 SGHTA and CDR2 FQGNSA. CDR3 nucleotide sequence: TGTGCCAGCAGCGTTAGGAAAAACACTGAAGCTTTCTTT. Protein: CASSVRKNTEAFF.

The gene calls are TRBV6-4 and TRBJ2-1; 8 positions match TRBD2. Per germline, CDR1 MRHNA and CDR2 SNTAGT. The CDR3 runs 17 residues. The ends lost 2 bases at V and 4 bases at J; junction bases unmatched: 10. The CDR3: CASSDPLAGRSYNEQFF. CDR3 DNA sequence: TGTGCCAGCAGTGACCCCTTAGCGGGGAGATCATACAATGAGCAGTTCTTC.

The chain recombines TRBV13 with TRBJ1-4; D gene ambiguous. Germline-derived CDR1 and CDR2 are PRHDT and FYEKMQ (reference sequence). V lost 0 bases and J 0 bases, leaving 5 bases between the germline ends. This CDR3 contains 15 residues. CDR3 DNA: TGTGCCAGCAGCTTAGGAGGGCCAACTAATGAAAAACTGTTTTTT. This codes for CASSLGGPTNEKLFF.

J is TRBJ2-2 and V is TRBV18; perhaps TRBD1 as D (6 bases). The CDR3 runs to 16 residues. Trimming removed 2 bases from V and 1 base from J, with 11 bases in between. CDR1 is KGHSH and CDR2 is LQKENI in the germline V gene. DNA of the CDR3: TGTGCCAGCTCACCATCGTTGACAGGGAACACCGGGGAGCTGTTTTTT. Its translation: CASSPSLTGNTGELFF. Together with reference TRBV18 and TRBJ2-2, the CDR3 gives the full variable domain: NAGVMQNPRHLVRRRGQEARLRCSPMKGHSHVYWYRQLPEEGLKFMVYLQKENIIDESGMPKERFSAEFPKEGPSILRIQQVVRGDSAAYFCASSPSLTGNTGELFFGEGSRLTVL.

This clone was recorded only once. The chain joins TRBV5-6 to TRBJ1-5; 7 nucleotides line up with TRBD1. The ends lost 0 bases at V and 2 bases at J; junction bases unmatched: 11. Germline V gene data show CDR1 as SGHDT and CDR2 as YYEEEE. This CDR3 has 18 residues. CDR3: CASSLARGRGKGNQPQHF. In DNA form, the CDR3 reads TGTGCCAGCAGCTTGGCCCGCGGCAGGGGGAAAGGCAATCAGCCCCAGCATTTT. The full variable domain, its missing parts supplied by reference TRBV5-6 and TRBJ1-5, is DAGVTQSPTHLIKTRGQQVTLRCSPKSGHDTVSWYQQALGQGPQFIFQYYEEEERQRGNFPDRFSGHQFPNYSSELNVNALLLGDSALYLCASSLARGRGKGNQPQHFGDGTRLSIL.

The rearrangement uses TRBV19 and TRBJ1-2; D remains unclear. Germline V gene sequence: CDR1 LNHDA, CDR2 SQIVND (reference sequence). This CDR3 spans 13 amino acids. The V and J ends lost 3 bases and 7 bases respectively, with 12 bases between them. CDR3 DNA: TGTGCCAGTAGTATGTCCAGCCATCCTGGCTACACCTTC. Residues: CASSMSSHPGYTF.

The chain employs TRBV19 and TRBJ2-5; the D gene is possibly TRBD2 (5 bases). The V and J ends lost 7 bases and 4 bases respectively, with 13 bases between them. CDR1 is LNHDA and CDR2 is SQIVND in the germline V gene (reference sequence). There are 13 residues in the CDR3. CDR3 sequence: CASTPKGRETQYF. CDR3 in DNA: TGTGCCAGTACCCCGAAAGGGAGAGAGACCCAGTACTTC.

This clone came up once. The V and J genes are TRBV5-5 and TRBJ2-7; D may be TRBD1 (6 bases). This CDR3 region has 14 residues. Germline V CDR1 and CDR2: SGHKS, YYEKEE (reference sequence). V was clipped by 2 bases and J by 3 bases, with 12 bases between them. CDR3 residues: CASSFLDSYYEQYF. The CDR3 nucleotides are TGTGCCAGCAGCTTTTTGGACAGCTACTACGAGCAGTACTTC.

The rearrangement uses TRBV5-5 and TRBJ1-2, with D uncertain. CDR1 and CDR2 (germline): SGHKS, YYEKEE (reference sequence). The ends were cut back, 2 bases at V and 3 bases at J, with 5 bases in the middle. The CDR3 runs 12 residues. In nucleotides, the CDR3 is TGTGCCAGCAGCTTAGGTCACTATGGCTACACCTTC. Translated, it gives CASSLGHYGYTF.

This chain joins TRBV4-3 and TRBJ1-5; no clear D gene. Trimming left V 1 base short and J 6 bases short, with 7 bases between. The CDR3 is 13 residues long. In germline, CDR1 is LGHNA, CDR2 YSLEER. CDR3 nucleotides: TGCGCCAGCAGCCAAGTAATGGGTCAGCCCCAGCATTTT. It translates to CASSQVMGQPQHF.

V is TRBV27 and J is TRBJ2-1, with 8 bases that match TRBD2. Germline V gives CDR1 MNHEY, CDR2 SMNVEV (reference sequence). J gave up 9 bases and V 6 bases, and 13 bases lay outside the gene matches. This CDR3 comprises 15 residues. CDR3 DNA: TGTGCCAGCAGCCCAAGCGGGAGCCTCGTGGGTGAGCAGTTCTTC. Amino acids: CASSPSGSLVGEQFF.

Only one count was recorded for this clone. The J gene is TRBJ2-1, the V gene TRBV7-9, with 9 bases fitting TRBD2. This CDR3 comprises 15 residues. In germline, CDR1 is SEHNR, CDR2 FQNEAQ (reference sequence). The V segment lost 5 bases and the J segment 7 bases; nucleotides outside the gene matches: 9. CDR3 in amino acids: CASSHDGTSLNEQFF. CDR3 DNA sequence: TGTGCCAGCAGCCATGACGGGACTAGCCTTAATGAGCAGTTCTTC.

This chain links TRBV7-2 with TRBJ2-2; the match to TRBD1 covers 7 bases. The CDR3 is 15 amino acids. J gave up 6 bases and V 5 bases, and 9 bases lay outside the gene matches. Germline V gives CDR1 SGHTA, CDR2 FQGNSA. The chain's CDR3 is CASSPLTGFAGELFF. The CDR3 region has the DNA TGTGCCAGCAGCCCCCTGACAGGGTTTGCCGGGGAGCTGTTTTTT.

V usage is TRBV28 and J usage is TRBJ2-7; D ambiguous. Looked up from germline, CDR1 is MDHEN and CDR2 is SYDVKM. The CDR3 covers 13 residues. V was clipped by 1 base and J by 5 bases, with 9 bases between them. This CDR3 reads CASSLYLQHEQYF. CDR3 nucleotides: TGTGCCAGCAGTTTATATCTACAGCACGAGCAGTACTTC.

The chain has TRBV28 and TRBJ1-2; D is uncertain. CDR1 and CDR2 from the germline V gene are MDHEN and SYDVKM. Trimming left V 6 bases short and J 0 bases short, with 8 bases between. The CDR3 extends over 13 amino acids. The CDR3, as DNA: TGTGCCAGCAGCAATCTAGCTAACTATGGCTACACCTTC. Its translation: CASSNLANYGYTF.

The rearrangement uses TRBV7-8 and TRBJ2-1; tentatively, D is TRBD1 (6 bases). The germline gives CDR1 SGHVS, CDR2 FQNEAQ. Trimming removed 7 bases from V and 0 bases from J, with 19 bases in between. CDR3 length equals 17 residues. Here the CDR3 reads CASTPARGTSSYNEQFF. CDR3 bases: TGTGCCAGCACCCCGGCGAGGGGGACGAGCTCCTACAATGAGCAGTTCTTC. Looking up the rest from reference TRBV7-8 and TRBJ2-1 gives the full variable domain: GAGVSQSPRYKVAKRGQDVALRCDPISGHVSLFWYQQALGQGPEFLTYFQNEAQLDKSGLPSDRFFAERPEGSVSTLKIQRTQQEDSAVYLCASTPARGTSSYNEQFFGPGTRLTVL.

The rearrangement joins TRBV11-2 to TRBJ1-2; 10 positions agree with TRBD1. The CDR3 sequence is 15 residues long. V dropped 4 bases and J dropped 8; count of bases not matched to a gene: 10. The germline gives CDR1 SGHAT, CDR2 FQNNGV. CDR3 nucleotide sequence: TGTGCCAGCAGCTCGGCCCCCGGGACAGGGGTAGGCTACACCTTC. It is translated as CASSSAPGTGVGYTF. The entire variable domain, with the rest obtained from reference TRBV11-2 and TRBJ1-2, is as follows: EAGVAQSPRYKIIEKRQSVAFWCNPISGHATLYWYQQILGQGPKLLIQFQNNGVVDDSQLPKDRFSAERLKGVDSTLKIQPAKLEDSAVYLCASSSAPGTGVGYTFGSGTRLTVV.

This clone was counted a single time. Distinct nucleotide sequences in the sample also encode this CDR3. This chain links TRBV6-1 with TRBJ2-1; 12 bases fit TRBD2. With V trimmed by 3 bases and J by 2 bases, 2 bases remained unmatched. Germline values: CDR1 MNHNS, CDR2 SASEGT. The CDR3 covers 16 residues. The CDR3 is CASSERLAGAYNEQFF. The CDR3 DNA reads TGTGCCAGCAGTGAGCGACTAGCGGGGGCCTACAATGAGCAGTTCTTC.

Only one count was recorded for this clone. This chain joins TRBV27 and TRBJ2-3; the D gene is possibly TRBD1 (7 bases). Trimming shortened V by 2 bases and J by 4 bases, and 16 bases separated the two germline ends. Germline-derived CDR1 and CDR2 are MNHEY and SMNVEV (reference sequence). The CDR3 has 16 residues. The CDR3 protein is CASSLNVRGRPDTQYF. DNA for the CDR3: TGTGCCAGCAGTTTAAACGTCAGGGGGAGGCCAGATACGCAGTATTTT.

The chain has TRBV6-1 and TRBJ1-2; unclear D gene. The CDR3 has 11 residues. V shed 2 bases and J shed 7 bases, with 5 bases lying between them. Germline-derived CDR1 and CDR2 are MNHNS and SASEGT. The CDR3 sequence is CASSEISGYTF. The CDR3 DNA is TGTGCCAGCAGTGAAATTAGTGGCTACACCTTC.

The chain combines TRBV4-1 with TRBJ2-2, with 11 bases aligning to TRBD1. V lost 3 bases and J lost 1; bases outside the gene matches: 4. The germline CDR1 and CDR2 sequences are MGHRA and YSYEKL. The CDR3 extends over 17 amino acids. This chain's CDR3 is CASSQDGTGGNTGELFF. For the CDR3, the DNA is TGCGCCAGCAGCCAGGATGGGACAGGGGGGAACACCGGGGAGCTGTTTTTT.

CDR3 in DNA: TGTGCCAGCAGTTACTCAGGGACAGGCCCAGATACGCAGTATTTT. It yields the protein CASSYSGTGPDTQYF. This rearrangement joins TRBV6-5 to TRBJ2-3, with 8 bases matching TRBD1. V lost 0 bases and J lost 4; bases outside the gene matches: 3. CDR3 length equals 15 residues. The germline V gene has CDR1 MNHEY and CDR2 SVGAGI.

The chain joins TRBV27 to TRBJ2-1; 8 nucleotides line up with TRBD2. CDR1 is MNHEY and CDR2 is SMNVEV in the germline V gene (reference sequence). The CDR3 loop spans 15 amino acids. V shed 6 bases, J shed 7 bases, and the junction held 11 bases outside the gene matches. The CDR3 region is CASSSPGLVGNEQFF. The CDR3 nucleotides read TGTGCCAGCAGCTCGCCGGGACTAGTTGGGAATGAGCAGTTCTTC.